The 6 T cell receptor beta chains below all came from one sample that was sequenced in a study of T cell clonality in common variable immunodeficiency. Clones were sequenced by immunoSEQ multiplex PCR, and TCRdb holds only the in-frame ones, with some missing. The sample shows approximately 34,000 clones, none of them appearing just once. Sequencing was done on a sample of peripheral blood mononuclear cells. These receptors came from a person aged 18 to 75 in good health.

This clone has ten or more counts. Read sequence stops 3 residues before the CDR3 end, and the germline J gene provides the missing end. The chain joins TRBV2 to TRBJ2-3, with 10 bases aligning to TRBD2. CDR1 and CDR2 (germline): SNHLY, FYNNEI. The CDR3 runs to 16 residues. The trim removed 6 bases at V and 4 bases at J, leaving 10 bases unmatched. Partial CDR3 DNA: TGTGCCAGCAGGGGAATTCTAGCGGGAGAAGCAGATACG. Translating it yields CASRGILAGEADT. In full, the CDR3 reads CASRGILAGEADTQYF.

In its sample, this clone was seen many times. The read stops 3 residues short of the end of the CDR3; the missing end is completed from the germline J gene. The chain links TRBV6-2 or TRBV6-3 to TRBJ1-2; 7 nucleotides line up with TRBD1. CDR1 is MNHEY, CDR2 SVGEGT, per germline. Trimming cost V 7 bases and J 4 bases; bases outside gene matches: 9. The length of the CDR3 is 14 residues. The sequenced CDR3 bases are TGTGCCAGCAACCAACGGAGGGGGCCCTATGGC. This gives the protein CASNQRRGPYG. The entire CDR3 reads CASNQRRGPYGYTF.

There are many counts of this clone. With the read ending 3 residues before the CDR3 end, the germline J gene is used to fill in that end. The rearrangement joins TRBV28 to TRBJ1-1; D perhaps matches TRBD1 (6 bases). Trimming left V 5 bases short and J 1 base short, with 11 bases between. Germline-derived CDR1 and CDR2 are MDHEN and SYDVKM. This CDR3 contains 14 residues. CDR3 region: CASSPTQGNTEAFF. CDR3 DNA (partial): TGTGCCAGCAGTCCAACACAGGGGAACACTGAA.

This clone was seen ten or more times. The read ends 3 residues before the CDR3 terminus; that terminus is restored from the germline J gene. The chain recombines TRBV7-9 with TRBJ1-2; no definite D call. The CDR3 runs 12 residues. The germline V gene has CDR1 SEHNR and CDR2 FQNEAQ (reference sequence). The sequenced part of the CDR3 DNA is TGTGCCAGCAGCTTAGAAGACGGGGGC. Residues: CASSLEDGG. Given in full, the CDR3 is CASSLEDGGYTF. Looking up the rest from reference TRBV7-9 and TRBJ1-2 gives the full variable domain: DTGVSQNPRHKITKRGQNVTFRCDPISEHNRLYWYRQTLGQGPEFLTYFQNEAQLEKSRLLSDRFSAERPKGSFSTLEIQRTEQGDSAMYLCASSLEDGGYTFGSGTRLTVV.

There are many counts of this clone. The CDR3 end is not reached by the read, which stops 3 residues before it; the germline J gene fills it in. This chain joins TRBV18 and TRBJ1-6; 7 bases fit TRBD1. Losses at the gene ends were 2 bases for V and 5 bases for J; bases not matched to a gene: 6. Germline V gene sequence: CDR1 KGHSH, CDR2 LQKENI. The CDR3 contains 16 residues. CDR3 in amino acids: CASSPGQANHNSPLHF. The DNA read from the CDR3 is TGTGCCAGCTCACCAGGACAGGCCAACCATAATTCACCC.

This clone has a count of ten or more. The CDR3 end falls 3 residues outside the read, so it is completed with the germline J gene. The V call is TRBV7-2, the J call TRBJ1-5; no reliable D call. CDR1 is SGHTA, CDR2 FQGNSA, per germline. The CDR3 has 15 amino acids. Between the trimmed V and J ends, which lost 4 bases and 4 bases, there was a span of 14 bases. CDR3: CASSWRGLLNQPQHF. The sequenced CDR3 bases are TGTGCCAGCAGCTGGCGGGGTCTTTTGAATCAGCCC.